This TCR beta chain was documented in a study of tumor-infiltrating lymphocytes in primary liver carcinoma (dated by TCRdb to about 2017). In terms of the full investigation: Between November 2015 and early 2016, five patients in China with histopathologically diagnosed primary liver carcinoma had their tumors surgically resected. Of the five patients (three men and two women, aged 30 to 69 years), four had hepatocellular carcinoma and one had combined HCC and intrahepatic cholangiocarcinoma. Each sample produced about 3.65 to 7.13 million productive TCRbeta reads, and read depth showed no significant difference between tissue types. High reproducibility was observed for the technical replicate repertoires, with mean shared-clone rates around 0.9 and correlation coefficients above 0.95. A total of approximately 35 specimens from 5 patients, comprising approximately 25 tumor regions, 5 adjacent noncancerous liver tissues and 5 peripheral blood samples, were covered by TCRbeta repertoire sequencing. Tumors of the five patients were stage T1-T3 N0M0 with maximum diameters of roughly 4.2 to 10 cm. TCRbeta repertoire sequencing, expression microarrays and whole-exome sequencing were combined in the study across five regions of each liver tumor, with adjacent normal tissue and blood also included.

There are 14 amino acids in the CDR3, from cysteine to phenylalanine inclusive. CDR3 DNA is the only sequence kept; it has 42 bases, read in frame from the first base. CDR1 and CDR2 are drawn from the germline V gene (reference sequence): PRHDT, FYEKMQ. V lost 5 bases and J lost 5 bases; the stretch between them is 16 bases long. This clonotype was counted a few times. No cognate antigen has been identified for it. No quality values exist for individual bases; no much larger clone is one base distant. What the authors observed across the whole study: Because the samples were bulk and unsorted, CD4+ and CD8+ T cell repertoires could not be compared. Repertoire overlap was higher between tumor regions (mean around 35%) than tumor-adjacent (approximately 17%) or tumor-blood (approximately 15%) pairs, consistent with antigen-driven expansion. Only the TCR beta chain was sequenced, so true repertoire diversity is likely underestimated because unpaired alpha chains were not captured. Only a few patients were included in the study, and the authors note that the findings should be validated in a larger study. The top 250 clones made up a significantly larger repertoire fraction in tumors than in blood (p = 0.039).

TRIzol reagent was used to extract blood RNA from unsorted whole blood, while the DNeasy Blood & Tissue kit provided the germline DNA. Chronic HBV infection was present in the patients, and the patients were treatment-naive at sampling. Before surgery, roughly 4 milliliters of peripheral blood were collected into K2EDTA tubes. Using a constant-region primer and ProtoScript II reverse transcriptase, TCRbeta-specific cDNA was reverse-transcribed from 500 to 650 ng total RNA. TCRbeta libraries were built with three nested multiplex PCR rounds, a slightly modified ARM-PCR procedure. Each of the first two PCR rounds ran for about 10 cycles and used multiplex TRBV1-TRBV30 forward primers together with a Cbeta reverse primer. A final 25-cycle PCR with Deep VentR polymerase added sample barcodes and Illumina adapters. Amplicons of 200-500 bp were gel-purified with a QIAquick gel extraction kit before sequencing. An Illumina HiSeq 2500 was used to sequence the TCRbeta amplicons, generating 250-bp paired-end reads. Per the original workflow: Reads were quality-trimmed with Trimmomatic v0.33, and paired reads were merged with FLASH v1.2.11 to recover full CDR3 sequences. V, D and J germline segments were assigned to the rearranged TCRbeta sequences using MiGEC v1.2.1b. Clonotype statistics and Shannon-Wiener diversity indices were computed with VDJtools v1.0.0. Except for diversity analysis, only the 250 most abundant clonotypes of each sample were used in subsequent analyses to reduce sampling bias. TCRdb cleaned the public reads at Q25 with fastp, built clones with MiXCR and kept in-frame beta chains. For every CDR3 protein sequence, its rows merge into one entry that carries the most common genes and DNA. The V and J calls were not made by the authors but by TCRdb's processing. The sample yields 310,000 or so distinct CDR3 sequences; approximately 65% were counted once. Under 8% of the sample comes from the top ten.

The material sequenced was peripheral blood. The TCR was taken from a man aged 40-50 years with primary liver carcinoma and hepatitis B virus infection. The chain links TRBV13 with TRBJ2-7; a tentative D call is TRBD1 (5 bases match). DNA sequence: TGTGCCAGCAGCCCCAGTCAGGGTTGGAACGAGCAGTACTTC. This codes for CASSPSQGWNEQYF.